A single sample gave rise to the 10 T cell receptor beta chains below, sequenced in a study of tissue T cells after allogeneic stem cell transplantation. The time point here: mouse harvest day 7 after allogeneic transplant. Each mouse received 10^7 T-cell-depleted marrow cells plus 10^6 splenic CD5+ T cells by tail vein. Repertoires were generated with immunoSEQ multiplex PCR, while TCRdb's copy carries only in-frame clones and drops some. This sample has roughly 8,200 clones, with approximately 45% found just once. The source material was skin. The receptors were sampled from a female BALB/c mouse given C57BL/6 T cells with graft-versus-host disease after an allogeneic hematopoietic cell transplant.

Note on this clone: The germline and genes are mouse ones. The CDR3 extends 1 residue past the end of the read, so its final part is completed from the germline J gene. The chain uses TRBV19 and TRBJ2-1; D not certain. The ends were cut back, 2 bases at V and 0 bases at J, with 6 bases in the middle. The CDR3 runs to 14 residues. Germline V gene data show CDR1 as FNHDT and CDR2 as SITEND (reference sequence). The CDR3 bases that were read are TGTGCCAGCAGTATTGGAAATAACTATGCTGAGCAGTTC. Protein sequence: CASSIGNNYAEQF. The complete CDR3 protein is CASSIGNNYAEQFF.

With regard to this clone: Gene and germline names: mouse. The CDR3 is cut off 1 residue early in the read; its end comes from the germline J gene. The chain recombines TRBV26 with TRBJ2-3; 14 nucleotides match TRBD2. V gave up 6 bases and J gave up 3 bases; unmatched junction bases: 2. In germline, CDR1 is KGHPV, CDR2 FQNQEV (reference sequence). The CDR3 totals 15 residues. CDR3 sequence reads: CASSGDWGGAETLYF. The part of the CDR3 DNA that was read is TGTGCCAGCAGCGGGGACTGGGGGGGCGCAGAAACGCTGTAT.

This clone appeared a few times. The germline and genes are mouse ones. The sequenced CDR3 bases are TGTGCCAGCAGCTTCCAGTCCTTCAACGAAAGATTATTT. Protein sequence: CASSFQSFNERLF. The full CDR3 is CASSFQSFNERLFF. The chain uses TRBV3 and TRBJ1-4, with unresolved D. With the read ending 1 residue before the CDR3 end, the germline J gene is used to fill in that end. CDR3 length equals 14 residues. Germline V gives CDR1 SNHLY, CDR2 FYNGKV (reference sequence). V lost 3 bases to trimming and J lost 4 bases, with 9 bases between them.

This clone is medium-sized. The listed genes are named as in mouse. The read comes to an end 1 residue before the CDR3 does, leaving the germline J gene to fill in the end. V is TRBV26 and J is TRBJ2-7; D remains unclear. V dropped 2 bases and J dropped 6 bases, with 5 bases sitting between them. This CDR3 has 11 amino acids. Looked up from germline, CDR1 is KGHPV and CDR2 is FQNQEV (reference sequence). CDR3 bases read: TGTGCCAGCAGTCTGGGGGTTGAACAGTAC. Residues: CASSLGVEQY. In full, the CDR3 is CASSLGVEQYF.

This clone was picked up a small number of times. The listed genes are named as in mouse. The read ends 1 residue shy of where the CDR3 ends; the end is completed using the germline J gene. The chain has TRBV23 and TRBJ1-1; the table's D call TRBD1 went unverified against the DNA. Germline V gives CDR1 KGHTA, CDR2 FQNQQP. This CDR3 is built from 13 residues. The CDR3 loop is CSSSLAGSPEVFF. The sequenced part of the CDR3 DNA is TGCTCCAGCAGTCTTGCAGGGTCCCCAGAAGTCTTC.

A word on this clone: The genes and germline here are from mouse. The CDR3 goes on 1 residue after the read ends, and that part is filled in from the germline J gene. The chain combines TRBV15 with TRBJ2-1; D is possibly TRBD1 (7 bases). Germline lookup yields CDR1 SGHND and CDR2 FRSKSL. V shed 6 bases and J shed 1 base, with 10 bases lying between them. The CDR3 consists of 14 residues. The CDR3 protein is CASRSGGNYAEQFF. CDR3 DNA, as far as it was read: TGTGCCAGCAGGTCAGGGGGGAACTATGCTGAGCAGTTC. Supplemented by reference TRBV15 and TRBJ2-1, the full variable domain reads DAGVTQTPRHEVAEKGQTIILKCEPVSGHNDLFWYRQTKIQGLELLSYFRSKSLMEDGGAFKDRFKAEMLNSSFSTLKIQPTEPKDSAVYLCASRSGGNYAEQFFGPGTRLTVL.

On this clone: Gene names follow the mouse nomenclature. From the germline J gene comes the end of the CDR3, since the read stops 1 residue before it. The genes are TRBV20 and TRBJ2-3; D possibly corresponds to TRBD2 (6 bases). The V end lost 0 bases, the J end lost 0 bases, and 7 bases lay between the germline ends. This CDR3 has 14 amino acids. The germline gives CDR1 GFQATS, CDR2 STVNSAI. The CDR3 spells CGARDWGSAETLYF. CDR3 bases read: TGTGGTGCTAGGGACTGGGGTAGTGCAGAAACGCTGTAT.

This clone was counted a single time. Mouse names are used for the genes. Read data end 1 residue before the CDR3 end; the end is taken from the germline J gene. The V and J genes are TRBV26 and TRBJ1-3; D is uncertain. V was trimmed by 4 bases and J by 0 bases, leaving 7 bases between them. The CDR3 length is 14 residues. Germline CDR1 KGHPV, CDR2 FQNQEV (reference sequence). CDR3: CASSRHLSGNTLYF. Incomplete CDR3 DNA: TGTGCCAGCAGTCGACACCTTTCTGGAAATACGCTCTAT.

Details on this clone: Gene names are the mouse ones. CDR3 DNA (partial): TGCACCTGCAGTGCAGATCTAAGGGGGACAGAAGTCTTC. Protein product: CTCSADLRGTEVF. The entire CDR3 reads CTCSADLRGTEVFF. This chain links TRBV1 with TRBJ1-1; tentatively, D is TRBD1 (6 bases). Read coverage stops 1 residue before the CDR3 terminus; the germline J gene supplies the remainder. V dropped 0 bases and J dropped 5 bases, with 10 bases sitting between them. The germline CDR1 and CDR2 sequences are NSQYPW and LRSPGD (reference sequence). The CDR3 runs 14 residues.

This clone has a handful of counts. Genes and germline come from the mouse. The CDR3 end falls 1 residue outside the read, so it is completed with the germline J gene. The chain couples TRBV3 to TRBJ2-2; no reliable D call. V gave up 3 bases and J gave up 5 bases, with 7 bases separating them. From germline, CDR1 is SNHLY and CDR2 FYNGKV (reference sequence). The CDR3 contains 13 residues. CDR3 loop: CASSLGETGQLYF. The covered CDR3 bases are TGTGCCAGCAGCTTGGGAGAGACCGGGCAGCTCTAC. The full variable domain, in which reference TRBV3 and TRBJ2-2 provide the parts outside the CDR3, is GPKVLQIPSHQIIDMGQMVTLNCDPVSNHLYFYWYKQILGQQMEFLVNFYNGKVMEKSKLFKDQFSVERPDGSYFTLKIQPTALEDSAVYFCASSLGETGQLYFGEGSKLTVL.